The rows below give T cell receptor beta chains drawn from one sample of a study of a mutant IDH1 vaccine in newly diagnosed glioma. Using immunoSEQ multiplex PCR, the repertoire was profiled, and TCRdb retains in-frame clones only, with some absent. This table has some 21,000 clones, approximately 84% appearing once. These receptors' targets are unknown. The specimen comprised PBMCs, sampled from a glioma patient whose treatment included an IDH1 peptide vaccine. These receptors all come from a man in his forties with glioma. The conserved cysteine and the conserved F or W are not part of the CDR3 here. D genes are given only for firm matches. Clone size is stated in some rows and not others, as once, few, many or a class when expanded.

j_call d_call v_call clone_size cdr3_aa
TRBJ2-1 TRBD2 TRBV4-1 - ASSQGVLAGYNEQF
TRBJ2-4 - TRBV5-6 - ASSLEGDIQY
TRBJ1-2 TRBD1 TRBV4-2 - ASSSDRVYGYT
TRBJ1-5 TRBD1 TRBV25-1 - ASSGTGVSNQPQH
TRBJ2-5 TRBD2 TRBV4-2 once ASRRGETQY
TRBJ2-5 - TRBV6-6 - ASILDEYQETQY
TRBJ1-1 - TRBV19 - ASSIPENTEAF
TRBJ2-1 - TRBV2 - ASSTGRNNEQF
TRBJ2-7 TRBD2 TRBV10-3 - AISESLAGGPYEQY
TRBJ2-7 - TRBV6-6 - ASSFPGGYEQY
TRBJ1-1 - TRBV7-3 - ASSPQGNTEAF
TRBJ2-7 TRBD2 TRBV6-1 - ASSEAAGEQY
TRBJ2-7 TRBD1 TRBV5-1 - ASSLVAGTEPYEQY
TRBJ2-7 - TRBV7-2 - ASSLEGRGDEQY
TRBJ2-5 - TRBV11-2 - ASSLRTAQETQY
TRBJ1-5 - TRBV7-6 few ASSPLGRDNQPQH
TRBJ2-2 - TRBV9 few ASSSRLGGGELF
TRBJ1-2 - TRBV18 - ASSLQGWGYT
TRBJ2-7 - TRBV28 - ASSLGVKRQY
TRBJ1-2 - TRBV7-9 - ASTETGGYYGYT
TRBJ2-3 TRBD2 TRBV5-4 - ASSLSGSGSIGTQY
TRBJ1-1 - TRBV5-1 - ASSLGGQNTEAF
TRBJ1-2 - TRBV29-1 few SVVGPPSRSYGYT
TRBJ1-2 - TRBV27 once ASSLGGGYGYT
TRBJ2-1 TRBD2 TRBV19 - ASSMSGGRGGIGQF